These 31 T cell receptor beta chains share one sample of origin, sequenced in a study of regulatory T cells in long-lasting Graves disease. Building of the TCR beta libraries involved iRepertoire HTBI primers and Arm-PCR of CDR3 regions. From the multiplex PCR reads, TCRdb called clonotypes with MiXCR, one entry per CDR3 protein. This sample has about 500,000 distinct CDR3 sequences, with around 15% found just once. Time point noted: newly diagnosed GD, antithyroid drugs for less than 3 months. PBMC-extracted RNA yielded the TCR library. These sequences were also reported in another study, on T cells in Graves' hyperthyroidism and ophthalmopathy.

This material consisted of peripheral blood mononuclear cells (PBMCs), taken at new diagnosis, from a patient treated with antithyroid drugs. The source of these receptors is a man aged 35-49 years with Graves disease.

This clonotype was observed a few times. Mismatch with germline at one junction end may stem from a read error. The chain couples TRBV5-1 to TRBJ2-3, with TRBD2 matching over 7 bases. The CDR3 is 11 residues long. CDR1 SGHRS and CDR2 YFSETQ come from the germline V gene. The CDR3 sequence is CASSLGEGVHF. CDR3 sequence (DNA): TGCGCCAGCAGCTTAGGGGAGGGCGTACATTTT. The variable domain in full, with the rest retrieved from reference TRBV5-1 and TRBJ2-3, is KAGVTQTPRYLIKTRGQQVTLSCSPISGHRSVSWYQQTPGQGLQFLFEYFSETQRNKGNFPGRFSGRQFSNSRSEMNVSTLELGDSALYLCASSLGEGVHFGPGTRLTVL.

The chain has TRBV19 and TRBJ1-6; D is unclear. V dropped 7 bases and J dropped 10 bases, with 14 bases sitting between them. CDR1 and CDR2 from the germline V gene are LNHDA and SQIVND (reference sequence). There are 13 residues in the CDR3. The CDR3 sequence is CASTETERSPLHF. In nucleotides, the CDR3 is TGTGCCAGTACGGAGACGGAAAGATCACCCCTCCACTTT.

The chain carries TRBV2 and TRBJ2-3; 10 nucleotides line up with TRBD1. Trimming at V came to 5 bases and at J to 3 bases, leaving 11 bases not matched to a gene. The CDR3 is 17 amino acids. The germline CDR1 and CDR2 sequences are SNHLY and FYNNEI. The CDR3 region is CASSRPGQGISTDTQYF. In DNA form, the CDR3 reads TGTGCCAGCAGTCGTCCGGGACAGGGGATTAGTACAGATACGCAGTATTTT.

This clonotype was detected many times. The chain uses TRBV24-1 and TRBJ2-7, with a possible D match to TRBD2 (5 bases). Trimming cost V 3 bases and J 2 bases, with 16 bases left between them. The CDR3 has 16 amino acids. Germline CDR1 reads KGHDR; CDR2 reads SFDVKD. CDR3 amino acids: CATSDTRASRTYEQYF. In DNA, the CDR3 is TGTGCCACCAGTGATACACGGGCTAGCAGGACCTACGAGCAGTACTTC.

CDR3 sequence reads: CASTLINSNYGYTF. DNA for the CDR3: TGTGCCAGCACGCTAATAAATTCTAACTATGGCTACACCTTC. The chain carries TRBV6-2 or TRBV6-3 and TRBJ1-2, with D uncertain. From germline, CDR1 is MNHEY and CDR2 SVGEGT. This CDR3 is built from 14 residues. V shed 7 bases and J shed 0 bases, with 12 bases lying between them.

The chain carries TRBV6-1 and TRBJ2-6; D uncertain. The length of the CDR3 is 16 residues. V lost 8 bases and J lost 0, with 14 bases in between. Germline CDR1 and CDR2: MNHNS and SASEGT. The CDR3 region has the DNA TGTGCCAGCTCCAACGGACGGCTCTCTGGGGCCAACGTCCTGACTTTC. Translating gives CASSNGRLSGANVLTF.

There are many counts of this clonotype. V is TRBV6-2 or TRBV6-3 and J is TRBJ2-7; D gene uncertain. Germline CDR1 reads MNHEY; CDR2 reads SVGEGT. The CDR3 has 13 amino acids. V lost 2 bases and J 2 bases, leaving 7 bases between the germline ends. The CDR3 DNA follows: TGTGCCAGCAGTTACGGACGGACCTACGAGCAGTACTTC. Encoded protein: CASSYGRTYEQYF.

This clonotype was seen more than once but under ten times. The rearrangement joins TRBV7-9 to TRBJ2-7; D is undetermined. The V gene's germline CDR1 is SEHNR and CDR2 FQNEAQ (reference sequence). There are 14 residues in the CDR3. V was shortened by 0 bases and J by 3 bases, with 9 bases between the two germline ends. The CDR3 loop reads CASSLAGSYYEQYF. The CDR3 region has the DNA TGTGCCAGCAGCTTAGCTGGGTCGTACTACGAGCAGTACTTC.

In this sample, this clonotype turned up a few times. V gene TRBV29-1 combines with J gene TRBJ2-1; 7 bases align to TRBD2. V lost 7 bases, J lost 0 bases, and 9 bases stayed unmatched. The CDR3 runs 15 residues. Germline V gene sequence: CDR1 SQVTM, CDR2 ANQGSEA. CDR3 DNA: TGCAGCGGCCTACTAGCGCCGAGCTCCTACAATGAGCAGTTCTTC. Translated: CSGLLAPSSYNEQFF.

About this clonotype: The junction does not match germline at one end; this may be a read error. The chain carries TRBV27 and TRBJ2-6; no clear D gene. This CDR3 has 13 amino acids. Germline loops: CDR1 MNHEY, CDR2 SMNVEV (reference sequence). The CDR3 DNA reads TGTGCCAGCAGCTACTCTAGGGCCAACGTCCTGACTTTC. Translation: CASSYSRANVLTF.

There are a few counts of this clonotype. The chain has TRBV11-3 and TRBJ2-7; possibly TRBD1 or TRBD2 for D (6 bases each). Between the trimmed V and J ends, which lost 4 bases and 7 bases, there was a span of 14 bases. This CDR3 is built from 13 residues. The V gene's germline CDR1 is SGHNT and CDR2 YENEEA. CDR3 region: CASSSTTGREQYF. Written as DNA, the CDR3 is TGTGCCAGCAGCTCGACCACAGGGAGGGAGCAGTACTTC.

The V and J genes are TRBV28 and TRBJ2-7; 11 bases fit TRBD1. Germline loops: CDR1 MDHEN, CDR2 SYDVKM. The trim removed 5 bases at V and 12 bases at J, leaving 6 bases unmatched. CDR3 length: 12 amino acids. CDR3: CASSIGTGGRYF. DNA of the CDR3: TGTGCCAGCAGTATCGGGACAGGGGGACGGTACTTC. The full variable domain, rest sourced from reference TRBV28 and TRBJ2-7, is DVKVTQSSRYLVKRTGEKVFLECVQDMDHENMFWYRQDPGLGLRLIYFSYDVKMKEKGDIPEGYSVSREKKERFSLILESASTNQTSMYLCASSIGTGGRYFGPGTRLTVT.

This clonotype was seen many times. CDR3 nucleotides: TGTGCCAGCAGCCGAATCAGGGACACTGAAGCTTTCTTT. It translates to CASSRIRDTEAFF. The chain uses TRBV12-3 or TRBV12-4 and TRBJ1-1, with D perhaps matching TRBD1 (5 bases). The length of the CDR3 is 13 residues. V was shortened by 6 bases and J by 3 bases, with 11 bases between the two germline ends.

This clonotype occurred many times. Written as DNA, the CDR3 is TGTGCCAGCAGCCCAACCGGACTAGCGAGTTTGAATGAGCAGTTCTTC. Translating gives CASSPTGLASLNEQFF. This chain connects TRBV6-2 or TRBV6-3 to TRBJ2-1, with TRBD2 matching over 9 bases. The CDR3 has 16 amino acids. Germline V CDR1 and CDR2: MNHEY, SVGEGT. Unmatched junction bases numbered 13, after V lost 6 bases and J lost 7 bases.

This clonotype was detected many times. This chain joins TRBV7-2 and TRBJ2-1; TRBD2 agrees at 11 bases. V trimming: 5 bases; J trimming: 5 bases; junction bases outside the gene matches: 5. Looked up from germline, CDR1 is SGHTA and CDR2 is FQGNSA. The CDR3 is 15 amino acids. DNA for the CDR3: TGTGCCAGCAGCCTCCAGGGACTAGCGGACAATGAGCAGTTCTTC. Translating gives CASSLQGLADNEQFF.

This clonotype was detected ten times or more. The gene calls are TRBV11-3 and TRBJ1-4; D possibly corresponds to TRBD1 (6 bases). The V end was cut by 5 bases, the J end by 0 bases, with 7 bases between. CDR1 is SGHNT and CDR2 is YENEEA in the germline V gene. The CDR3 extends over 14 amino acids. The CDR3 spells CASSRTATNEKLFF. CDR3 coding DNA: TGTGCCAGCAGCCGGACAGCAACTAATGAAAAACTGTTTTTT.

This clonotype has at least ten counts. The chain employs TRBV6-2 or TRBV6-3 and TRBJ2-1, with D possibly being TRBD2 (6 bases). The germline V gene has CDR1 MNHEY and CDR2 SVGEGT. V gave up 6 bases and J gave up 4 bases, with 16 bases separating them. The CDR3 is 15 amino acids. The CDR3 reads CASRTLRGKYNEQFF. The CDR3 region has the DNA TGTGCCAGCAGAACTTTGCGGGGTAAATACAATGAGCAGTTCTTC.

This clonotype was observed a single time. Being one base from a much bigger clone, this may be a read error. This CDR3 is missing its conserved last phenylalanine or tryptophan, likely due to a read error. The chain links TRBV7-9 to TRBJ1-1; D gene uncertain. CDR3 length: 14 residues. The germline CDR1 and CDR2 sequences are SEHNR and FQNEAQ (reference sequence). Trimming took 4 bases from V and 1 from J, leaving 10 bases between them. DNA for the CDR3: TGTGCCAGCAGCTCCGGACGTACGAACACTGAAGCTTTCCTT. It codes for CASSSGRTNTEAFL.

V gene TRBV27 combines with J gene TRBJ2-2; D is possibly TRBD1 or TRBD2 (6 bases each). In germline, CDR1 is MNHEY, CDR2 SMNVEV (reference sequence). The CDR3 length is 20 residues. The germline V and J ends were trimmed by 2 bases and 3 bases, with 25 bases remaining between them. The DNA of the CDR3 is TGTGCCAGCAGTTTAAGGTGGAAGGGGGGCAGGAATTTGGACACCGGGGAGCTGTTTTTT. Translating gives CASSLRWKGGRNLDTGELFF.

This clonotype showed up many times. The genes are TRBV10-3 and TRBJ2-7; D may correspond to TRBD1 or TRBD2 (5 bases each). Trimming took 4 bases from V and 6 from J, leaving 10 bases between them. Germline V gene data show CDR1 as ENHRY and CDR2 as SYGVKD. The CDR3 covers 12 residues. The CDR3 region has the DNA TGTGCCATCAGTGGAAGTGGGACCGAGCAGTACTTC. Encoded protein: CAISGSGTEQYF.

In its sample, this clonotype was seen a few times. V gene TRBV10-3 combines with J gene TRBJ2-1; the D gene could be TRBD1 or TRBD2 (5 bases each). Germline V gives CDR1 ENHRY, CDR2 SYGVKD. This CDR3 comprises 13 residues. With 6 bases removed from V and 7 bases from J, the gap between germline ends came to 13 bases. The CDR3 loop reads CAIRGDSNNEQFF. DNA for the CDR3: TGTGCCATCAGGGGGGATAGCAATAATGAGCAGTTCTTC.

The gene calls are TRBV19 and TRBJ2-1; 12 positions match TRBD2. Trimming removed 1 base from V and 12 bases from J; junction bases left unmatched: 7. CDR3 length: 15 residues. From germline, CDR1 is LNHDA and CDR2 SQIVND (reference sequence). DNA of the CDR3: TGTGCCAGTAGTATAGGACTAGCGGGAGTCTTCCCGCAGTTCTTC. Translated: CASSIGLAGVFPQFF. Variable domain in full (rest from reference TRBV19 and TRBJ2-1): DGGITQSPKYLFRKEGQNVTLSCEQNLNHDAMYWYRQDPGQGLRLIYYSQIVNDFQKGDIAEGYSVSREKKESFPLTVTSAQKNPTAFYLCASSIGLAGVFPQFFGPGTRLTVL.

This clonotype was detected ten times or more. The chain carries TRBV28 and TRBJ2-2, with 8 bases that match TRBD2. The CDR3 covers 17 residues. V gave up 5 bases and J gave up 2 bases; unmatched junction bases: 10. Germline-derived CDR1 and CDR2 are MDHEN and SYDVKM. CDR3 nucleotide sequence: TGTGCCAGCAGTCCGGGTGGACTAGCACCAAACACCGGGGAGCTGTTTTTT. It translates to CASSPGGLAPNTGELFF.

CDR3 residues: CASSYRATTNYGYTF. Here the CDR3 DNA reads TGTGCCAGCAGTTACAGGGCTACTACGAACTATGGCTACACCTTC. V gene TRBV6-5 combines with J gene TRBJ1-2; D gene unclear. The CDR3 consists of 15 residues. V lost 2 bases, J lost 2 bases, and 12 bases lay in between. The germline V gene has CDR1 MNHEY and CDR2 SVGAGI.

This clonotype was detected a few times. V gene TRBV12-5 combines with J gene TRBJ2-5; TRBD1 agrees at 7 bases. Germline V lookup: CDR1 LGHNT, CDR2 FRNRAP. V was clipped by 5 bases and J by 3 bases; unmatched bases: 12. The CDR3 consists of 16 residues. The CDR3 is CASGPGDSWGKETQYF. CDR3 coding DNA: TGTGCTAGTGGTCCAGGGGACAGCTGGGGTAAAGAGACCCAGTACTTC.

Only a few counts were recorded for this clonotype. This sequence joins TRBV2 and TRBJ2-1; no clear D. The germline V gene has CDR1 SNHLY and CDR2 FYNNEI. This CDR3 comprises 14 residues. Deletions cut 0 bases from V and 9 bases from J, with 12 bases between. The CDR3 is CASSEARVGSEQFF. The CDR3, as DNA: TGTGCCAGCAGTGAAGCGCGCGTAGGCAGTGAGCAGTTCTTC. Full variable domain (remainder filled in from reference TRBV2 and TRBJ2-1): EPEVTQTPSHQVTQMGQEVILRCVPISNHLYFYWYRQILGQKVEFLVSFYNNEISEKSEIFDDQFSVERPDGSNFTLKIRSTKLEDSAMYFCASSEARVGSEQFFGPGTRLTVL.

This clonotype was recorded at least ten times. The V gene is TRBV7-2, the J gene TRBJ2-1, with 10 bases identical to TRBD2. Per germline, CDR1 SGHTA and CDR2 FQGNSA. The CDR3 totals 14 residues. Unmatched junction bases numbered 4, after V lost 5 bases and J lost 6 bases. This CDR3 is CASSPGLARNEQFF. The CDR3 DNA follows: TGTGCCAGCAGCCCGGGACTAGCGCGCAATGAGCAGTTCTTC.

This clonotype was counted between two and nine times. V is TRBV11-1 and J is TRBJ2-3; the D gene could be TRBD1 or TRBD2 (5 bases each). With 8 bases removed from V and 2 bases from J, the gap between germline ends came to 20 bases. Germline-derived CDR1 and CDR2 are SGHAT and FQDESV (reference sequence). The CDR3 is 16 amino acids. The CDR3 nucleotides read TGTGCCAGCGGCGTCGGGGCAGGGACGGACACAGATACGCAGTATTTT. It yields the protein CASGVGAGTDTDTQYF.

A word on this clonotype: Here the CDR3 omits its conserved ending phenylalanine or tryptophan, so a read error is the likely source. The DNA is left out, because the CDR3 cannot be placed on it with certainty; the CDR3 is given as TCRdb lists it. The gene calls are TRBV28 and TRBJ1-2. Counting both end residues, the CDR3 totals 12 amino acids. Germline V gene data show CDR1 as MDHEN and CDR2 as SYDVKM. This CDR3 reads CASSTNPQVGTL.

In its sample, this clonotype was seen many times. The gene calls are TRBV20-1 and TRBJ2-7; 10 bases agree with TRBD2. V was clipped by 5 bases and J by 3 bases; unmatched bases: 7. The CDR3 covers 14 residues. Germline values: CDR1 DFQATT, CDR2 SNEGSKA (reference sequence). CDR3 residues: CSAPLGTSVYEQYF. For the CDR3, the DNA is TGCAGTGCTCCGCTCGGGACTAGCGTCTACGAGCAGTACTTC.

The V call is TRBV28, the J call TRBJ2-6, with 9 nucleotides matching TRBD2. This CDR3 has 16 amino acids. Germline trimming cut 2 bases from V and 3 bases from J; bases unmatched to any gene: 2. Germline V CDR1 and CDR2: MDHEN, SYDVKM. The CDR3 spells CASSLGGRGGANVLTF. CDR3 DNA sequence: TGTGCCAGCAGTTTAGGCGGGAGGGGTGGGGCCAACGTCCTGACTTTC. The full variable domain, with the rest looked up from reference TRBV28 and TRBJ2-6, is DVKVTQSSRYLVKRTGEKVFLECVQDMDHENMFWYRQDPGLGLRLIYFSYDVKMKEKGDIPEGYSVSREKKERFSLILESASTNQTSMYLCASSLGGRGGANVLTFGAGSRLTVL.